Listed below are T cell receptor beta chains from one sample, sequenced in a study of blood T cells in healthy people across ages. MiXCR was run by TCRdb on the 5' RACE reads, yielding one entry per CDR3 protein. The profile shows about 640,000 distinct CDR3 sequences, 58% of them singletons. Sequenced input: blood. Receptors originate from a man between 60 and 75 years old in good health. Each CDR3 is given with its conserved first and last residue. A D gene is named only where the DNA matches it firmly. The size of a clone is reported for some rows only, either as once, few or many, or as a class for expanded clones.

J | size | V | D | CDR3 | DNA
TRBJ2-5 | once | TRBV10-2 | - | CASSDKVWETQYF | TGCGCCAGCAGTGATAAGGTCTGGGAGACCCAGTACTTC
TRBJ1-1 | - | TRBV5-1 | - | CASSPLTGTGEAFF | TGCGCCAGCAGCCCCCTTACAGGGACGGGTGAAGCTTTCTTT
TRBJ2-1 | - | TRBV7-9 | TRBD1 | CASKLTGVNNEQFF | TGTGCCAGCAAATTGACAGGGGTTAACAATGAGCAGTTCTTC
TRBJ2-2 | - | TRBV11-3 | TRBD1 | CASSLTRGRTGELFF | TGTGCCAGCAGCTTAACCAGGGGGCGCACCGGGGAGCTGTTTTTT
TRBJ2-4 | - | TRBV12-5 | - | CASGLSLGADIQYF | TGTGCTAGTGGTTTGAGCCTCGGAGCGGACATTCAGTACTTC
TRBJ1-5 | - | TRBV12-5 | - | CASGPGGTVDQPQHF | TGTGCTAGTGGTCCCGGGGGTACTGTTGATCAGCCCCAGCATTTT
TRBJ2-3 | - | TRBV28 | - | CASAIGGSTDTQYF | TGTGCCAGCGCCATCGGCGGGAGCACAGATACGCAGTATTTT
TRBJ2-1 | - | TRBV24-1 | TRBD1 | CATSALTGNNEQFF | TGTGCCACCAGTGCCTTGACAGGGAACAATGAGCAGTTCTTC
TRBJ2-1 | few | TRBV7-2 | - | CASSTDGGPYNEQFF | TGTGCCAGCAGCACTGACGGGGGCCCCTACAATGAGCAGTTCTTC
TRBJ1-5 | - | TRBV7-9 | - | CASSLDRYQPQHF | TGTGCCAGCAGCCTGGACAGATATCAGCCCCAGCATTTT
TRBJ2-7 | - | TRBV10-3 | - | CAISESAVTGGEQYF | TGTGCCATCAGTGAGTCGGCGGTTACTGGGGGTGAGCAGTACTTC
TRBJ2-1 | - | TRBV5-1 | TRBD2 | CASSPTSGPYKEQFF | TGCGCCAGCAGCCCCACTAGCGGTCCCTACAAGGAGCAGTTCTTC
TRBJ1-4 | - | TRBV7-9 | TRBD1 | CASSPQGANEKLFF | TGTGCCAGCAGCCCACAGGGGGCTAATGAAAAACTGTTTTTT
TRBJ1-5 | - | TRBV20-1 | - | CSARGAGARGSNQPQHF | TGCAGTGCTAGAGGGGCGGGGGCGCGGGGAAGCAATCAGCCCCAGCATTTT
TRBJ2-1 | - | TRBV4-2 | TRBD2 | CASSQRTGGVLEQFF | TGTGCCAGCAGCCAACGGACCGGGGGGGTTCTTGAGCAGTTCTTC
TRBJ2-1 | once | TRBV7-9 | - | CASSQEVVQFF | TGTGCCAGCAGCCAGGAGGTGGTTCAGTTCTTC
TRBJ2-3 | few | TRBV7-7 | - | CASSVGVTDTQYF | TGTGCCAGCAGCGTCGGGGTCACAGATACGCAGTATTTT
TRBJ2-2 | - | TRBV5-6 | - | CASSKTANTGELFF | TGTGCCAGCAGCAAGACAGCTAACACCGGGGAGCTGTTTTTT
TRBJ2-5 | few | TRBV28 | - | CASSFGLVQETQYF | TGTGCCAGCAGTTTTGGTCTAGTGCAAGAGACCCAGTACTTC
TRBJ2-6 | few | TRBV6-2/TRBV6-3 | TRBD1 | CASSYLLGTGVFSGANVLTF | TGTGCCAGCAGTTACCTGCTTGGGACAGGGGTATTCTCTGGGGCCAACGTCCTGACTTTC
TRBJ2-6 | - | TRBV28 | - | CASSSYRRPNVLTF | TGTGCCAGCAGTTCCTACAGGAGACCCAACGTCCTGACTTTC
TRBJ2-7 | few | TRBV4-1 | - | CASSQVGGDYEQYF | TGCGCCAGCAGCCAAGTTGGAGGGGACTACGAGCAGTACTTC
TRBJ2-7 | - | TRBV10-3 | - | CAISDRDPHEQYF | TGTGCCATCAGTGACAGGGATCCCCACGAGCAGTACTTC
TRBJ1-5 | few | TRBV6-5 | - | CASSYSAGESFGNQPQHF | TGTGCCAGCAGTTACTCTGCAGGGGAGAGTTTTGGCAATCAGCCCCAGCATTTT
TRBJ2-6 | - | TRBV4-1 | - | CASSQTPTGWNSGANVLTF | TGCGCCAGCAGCCAGACACCGACAGGATGGAACTCTGGGGCCAACGTCCTGACTTTC
TRBJ2-5 | - | TRBV7-2 | TRBD2 | CASRNSGVETQYF | TGTGCCAGCCGAAATAGCGGGGTTGAGACCCAGTACTTC
TRBJ2-3 | - | TRBV2 | - | CASKGERTDTQYF | TGTGCCAGCAAAGGGGAAAGAACAGATACGCAGTATTTT